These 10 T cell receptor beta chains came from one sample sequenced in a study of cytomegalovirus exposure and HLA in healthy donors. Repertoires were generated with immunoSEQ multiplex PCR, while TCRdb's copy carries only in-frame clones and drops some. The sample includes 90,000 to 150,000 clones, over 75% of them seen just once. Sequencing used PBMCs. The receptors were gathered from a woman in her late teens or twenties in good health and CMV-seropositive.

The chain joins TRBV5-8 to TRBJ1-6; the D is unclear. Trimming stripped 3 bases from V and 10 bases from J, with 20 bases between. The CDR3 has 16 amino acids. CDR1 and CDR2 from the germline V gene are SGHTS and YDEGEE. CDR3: CASSSNFGVLVSPLHF. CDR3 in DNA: TGTGCCAGCAGCTCCAACTTCGGGGTTTTAGTCTCACCCCTCCACTTT.

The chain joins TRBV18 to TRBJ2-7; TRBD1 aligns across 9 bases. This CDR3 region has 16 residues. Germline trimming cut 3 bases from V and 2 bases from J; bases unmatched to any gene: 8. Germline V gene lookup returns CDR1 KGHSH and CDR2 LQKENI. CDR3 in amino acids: CASSPGTGMPPYEQYF. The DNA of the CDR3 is TGTGCCAGCTCACCCGGGACAGGGATGCCCCCCTACGAGCAGTACTTC.

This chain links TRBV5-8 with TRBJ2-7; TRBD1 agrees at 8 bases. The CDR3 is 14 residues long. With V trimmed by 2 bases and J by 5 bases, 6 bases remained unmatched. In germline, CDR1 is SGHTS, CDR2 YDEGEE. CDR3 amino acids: CASSLQGGVNEQYF. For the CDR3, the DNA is TGTGCCAGCAGCTTACAGGGGGGAGTCAACGAGCAGTACTTC.

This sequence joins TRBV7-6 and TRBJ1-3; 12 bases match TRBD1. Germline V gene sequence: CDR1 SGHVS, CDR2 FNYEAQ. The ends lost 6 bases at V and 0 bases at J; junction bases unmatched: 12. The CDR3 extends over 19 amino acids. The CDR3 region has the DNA TGTGCCAGCAGACCTCAAGCGGGACAGGGGGCCAACTCTGGAAACACCATATATTTT. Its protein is CASRPQAGQGANSGNTIYF.

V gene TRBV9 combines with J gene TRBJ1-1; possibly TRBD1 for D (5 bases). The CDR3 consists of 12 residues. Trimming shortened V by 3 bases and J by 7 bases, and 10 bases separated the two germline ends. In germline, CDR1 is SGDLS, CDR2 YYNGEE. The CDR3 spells CASSEGLGEAFF. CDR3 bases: TGTGCCAGCAGCGAGGGACTCGGTGAAGCTTTCTTT.

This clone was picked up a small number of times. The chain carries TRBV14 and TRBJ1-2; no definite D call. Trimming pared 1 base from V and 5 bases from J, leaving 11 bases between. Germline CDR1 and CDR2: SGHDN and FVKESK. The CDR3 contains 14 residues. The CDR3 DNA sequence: TGTGCCAGCAGCCAAGCGCCCCTGGAGTATGGCTACACCTTC. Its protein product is CASSQAPLEYGYTF.

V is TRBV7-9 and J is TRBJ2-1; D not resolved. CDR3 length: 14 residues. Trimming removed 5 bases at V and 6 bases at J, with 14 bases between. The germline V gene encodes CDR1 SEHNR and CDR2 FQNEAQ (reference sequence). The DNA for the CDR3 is TGTGCCAGCAGCCCCCCGCTAATCACCAATGAGCAGTTCTTC. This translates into CASSPPLITNEQFF.

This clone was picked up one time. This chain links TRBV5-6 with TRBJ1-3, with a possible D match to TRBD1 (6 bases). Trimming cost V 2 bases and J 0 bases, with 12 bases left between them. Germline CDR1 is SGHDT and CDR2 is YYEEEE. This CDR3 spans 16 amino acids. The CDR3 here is CASSFWDILSGNTIYF. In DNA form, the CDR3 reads TGTGCCAGCAGCTTCTGGGACATCCTCTCTGGAAACACCATATATTTT.

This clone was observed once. CDR3 DNA: TGTGCCAGCAGTTTGGGCAGTGATAGCAATCAGCCCCAGCATTTT. Translation gives CASSLGSDSNQPQHF. The chain recombines TRBV27 with TRBJ1-5; no clear D. From germline, CDR1 is MNHEY and CDR2 SMNVEV (reference sequence). Trimming took off 3 bases at V and 0 bases at J, with 9 bases between the two ends. This CDR3 region has 15 residues.

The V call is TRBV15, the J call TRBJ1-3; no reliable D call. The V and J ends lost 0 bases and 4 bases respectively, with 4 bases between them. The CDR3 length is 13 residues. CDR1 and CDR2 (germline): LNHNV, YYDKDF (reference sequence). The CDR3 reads CATSRDAGNTIYF. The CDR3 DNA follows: TGTGCCACCAGCAGAGATGCGGGAAACACCATATATTTT.